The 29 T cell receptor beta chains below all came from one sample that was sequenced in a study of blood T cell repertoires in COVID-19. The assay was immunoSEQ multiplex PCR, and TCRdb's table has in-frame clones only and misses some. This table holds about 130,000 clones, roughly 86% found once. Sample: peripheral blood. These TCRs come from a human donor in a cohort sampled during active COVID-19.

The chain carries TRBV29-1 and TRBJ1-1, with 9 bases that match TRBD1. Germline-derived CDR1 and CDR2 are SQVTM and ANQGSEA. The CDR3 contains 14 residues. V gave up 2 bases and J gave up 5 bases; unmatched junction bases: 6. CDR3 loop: CSVEKGQGGTEAFF. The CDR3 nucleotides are TGCAGCGTTGAAAAGGGACAGGGAGGGACTGAAGCTTTCTTT.

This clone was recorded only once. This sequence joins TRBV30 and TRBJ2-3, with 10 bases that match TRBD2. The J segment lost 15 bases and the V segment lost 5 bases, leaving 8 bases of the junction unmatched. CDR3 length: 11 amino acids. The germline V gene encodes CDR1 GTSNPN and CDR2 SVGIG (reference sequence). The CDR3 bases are TGTGCCTGGTCGACTAGCGGGTTTCTATATTTT. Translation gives CAWSTSGFLYF. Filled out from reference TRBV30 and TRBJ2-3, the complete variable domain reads SQTIHQWPATLVQPVGSPLSLECTVEGTSNPNLYWYRQAAGRGLQLLFYSVGIGQISSEVPQNLSASRPQDRQFILSSKKLLLSDSGFYLCAWSTSGFLYFGPGTRLTVL.

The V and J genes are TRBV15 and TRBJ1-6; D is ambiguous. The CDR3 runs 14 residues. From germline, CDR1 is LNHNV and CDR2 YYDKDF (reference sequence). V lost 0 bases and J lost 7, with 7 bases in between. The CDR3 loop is CATSRDNINSPLHF. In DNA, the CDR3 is TGTGCCACCAGCAGAGATAACATAAATTCACCCCTCCACTTT.

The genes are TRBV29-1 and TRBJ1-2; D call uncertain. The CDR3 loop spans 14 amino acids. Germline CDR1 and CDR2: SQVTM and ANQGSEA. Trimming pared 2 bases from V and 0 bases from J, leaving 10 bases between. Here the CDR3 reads CSVELPVTNYGYTF. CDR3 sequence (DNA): TGCAGCGTTGAATTACCAGTCACTAACTATGGCTACACCTTC.

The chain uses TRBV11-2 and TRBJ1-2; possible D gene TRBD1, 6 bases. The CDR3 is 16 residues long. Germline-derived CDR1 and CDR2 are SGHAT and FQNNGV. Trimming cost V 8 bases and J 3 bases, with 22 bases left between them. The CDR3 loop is CASLLGRGSPYYGYTF. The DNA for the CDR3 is TGTGCCAGCCTGCTCGGGAGGGGGTCCCCTTACTATGGCTACACCTTC.

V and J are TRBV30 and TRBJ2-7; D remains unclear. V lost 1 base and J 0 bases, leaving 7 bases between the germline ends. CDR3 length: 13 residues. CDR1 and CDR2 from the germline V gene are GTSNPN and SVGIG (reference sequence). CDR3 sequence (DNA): TGTGCCTGGAGTGCTAGGAGCTCCTACGAGCAGTACTTC. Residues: CAWSARSSYEQYF.

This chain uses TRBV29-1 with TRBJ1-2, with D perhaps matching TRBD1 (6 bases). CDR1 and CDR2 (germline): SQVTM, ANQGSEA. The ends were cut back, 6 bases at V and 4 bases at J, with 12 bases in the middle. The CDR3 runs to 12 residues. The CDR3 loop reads CSVIGGSYGYTF. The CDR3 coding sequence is TGCAGCGTGATAGGGGGTAGCTATGGCTACACCTTC.

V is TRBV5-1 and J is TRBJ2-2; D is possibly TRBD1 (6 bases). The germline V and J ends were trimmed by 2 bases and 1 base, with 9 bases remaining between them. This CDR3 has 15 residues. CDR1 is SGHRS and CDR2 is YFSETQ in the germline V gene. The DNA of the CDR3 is TGCGCCAGCAGCTTACAGGGTCAGAACACCGGGGAGCTGTTTTTT. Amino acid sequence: CASSLQGQNTGELFF.

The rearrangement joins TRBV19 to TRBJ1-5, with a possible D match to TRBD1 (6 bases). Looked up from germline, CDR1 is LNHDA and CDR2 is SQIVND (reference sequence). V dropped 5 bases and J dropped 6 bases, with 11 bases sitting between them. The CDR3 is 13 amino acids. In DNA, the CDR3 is TGTGCCAGTAGTTTGGGGGGGGCTCAGCCCCAGCATTTT. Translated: CASSLGGAQPQHF.

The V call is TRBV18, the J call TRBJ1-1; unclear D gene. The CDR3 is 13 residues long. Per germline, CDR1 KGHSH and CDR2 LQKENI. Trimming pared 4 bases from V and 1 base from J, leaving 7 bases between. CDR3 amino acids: CASSQNRNTEAFF. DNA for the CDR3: TGTGCCAGCTCACAAAACAGGAACACTGAAGCTTTCTTT.

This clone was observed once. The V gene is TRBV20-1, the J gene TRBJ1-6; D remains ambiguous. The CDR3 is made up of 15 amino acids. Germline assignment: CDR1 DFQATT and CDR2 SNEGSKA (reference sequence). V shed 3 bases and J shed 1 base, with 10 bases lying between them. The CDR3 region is CSASTGGSYNSPLHF. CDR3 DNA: TGCAGTGCTAGTACCGGAGGATCCTATAATTCACCCCTCCACTTT.

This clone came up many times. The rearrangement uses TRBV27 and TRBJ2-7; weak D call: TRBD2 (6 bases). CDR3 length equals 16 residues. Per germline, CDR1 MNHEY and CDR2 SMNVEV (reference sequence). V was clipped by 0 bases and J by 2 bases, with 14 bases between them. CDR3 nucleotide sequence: TGTGCCAGCAGTTTATCCAGAGGCGGGACGGCCTACGAGCAGTACTTC. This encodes CASSLSRGGTAYEQYF.

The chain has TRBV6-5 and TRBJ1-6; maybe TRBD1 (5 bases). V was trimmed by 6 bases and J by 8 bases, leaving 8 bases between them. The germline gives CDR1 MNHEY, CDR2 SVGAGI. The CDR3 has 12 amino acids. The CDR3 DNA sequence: TGTGCCAGCAGGGGGGGGTATTCACCCCTCCACTTT. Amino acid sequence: CASRGGYSPLHF.

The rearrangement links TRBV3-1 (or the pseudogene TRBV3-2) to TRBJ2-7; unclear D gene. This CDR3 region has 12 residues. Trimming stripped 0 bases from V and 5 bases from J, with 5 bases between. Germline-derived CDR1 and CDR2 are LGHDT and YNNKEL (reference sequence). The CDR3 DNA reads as TGTGCCAGCAGCCAAGAGGCCCACGAGCAGTACTTC. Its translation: CASSQEAHEQYF.

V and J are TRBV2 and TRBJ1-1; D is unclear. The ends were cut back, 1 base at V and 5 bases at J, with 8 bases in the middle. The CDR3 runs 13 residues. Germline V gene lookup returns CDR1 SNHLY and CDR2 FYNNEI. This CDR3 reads CASSEGGVTEAFF. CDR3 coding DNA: TGTGCCAGCAGTGAAGGCGGGGTTACTGAAGCTTTCTTT.

CDR3 DNA: TGTGCCAGCAGATTGGGACAGACTAGCTCCTACGAGCAGTACTTC. Residues: CASRLGQTSSYEQYF. The gene calls are TRBV6-5 and TRBJ2-7, with D possibly TRBD1 on 7 matching bases. CDR3 length: 15 amino acids. The ends were cut back, 6 bases at V and 0 bases at J, with 15 bases in the middle. Germline CDR1 MNHEY, CDR2 SVGAGI.

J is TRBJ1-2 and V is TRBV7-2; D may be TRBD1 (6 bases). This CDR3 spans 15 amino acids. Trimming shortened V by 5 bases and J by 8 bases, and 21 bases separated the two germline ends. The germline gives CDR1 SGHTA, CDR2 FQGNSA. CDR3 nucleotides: TGTGCCAGCAGCCCACTCTGGGGGCAGGGTTACGGCTACACCTTC. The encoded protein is CASSPLWGQGYGYTF.

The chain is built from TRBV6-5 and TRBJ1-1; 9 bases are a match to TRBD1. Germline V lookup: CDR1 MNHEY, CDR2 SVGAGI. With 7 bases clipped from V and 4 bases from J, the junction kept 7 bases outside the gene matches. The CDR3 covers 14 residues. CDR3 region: CASILGQGSTEAFF. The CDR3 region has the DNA TGTGCCAGCATTCTAGGACAGGGGAGCACTGAAGCTTTCTTT.

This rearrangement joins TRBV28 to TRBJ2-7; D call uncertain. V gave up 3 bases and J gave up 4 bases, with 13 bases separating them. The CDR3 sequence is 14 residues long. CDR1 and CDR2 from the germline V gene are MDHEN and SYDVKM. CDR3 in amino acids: CASSLRHELYEQYF. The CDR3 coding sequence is TGTGCCAGCAGTTTGAGACATGAGTTGTACGAGCAGTACTTC.

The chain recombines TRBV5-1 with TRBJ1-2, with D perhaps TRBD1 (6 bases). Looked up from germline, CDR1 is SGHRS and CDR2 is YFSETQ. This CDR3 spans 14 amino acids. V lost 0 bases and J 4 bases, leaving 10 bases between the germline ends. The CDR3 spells CASSLAGDTYGYTF. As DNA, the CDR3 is TGCGCCAGCAGCTTGGCAGGGGACACCTATGGCTACACCTTC.

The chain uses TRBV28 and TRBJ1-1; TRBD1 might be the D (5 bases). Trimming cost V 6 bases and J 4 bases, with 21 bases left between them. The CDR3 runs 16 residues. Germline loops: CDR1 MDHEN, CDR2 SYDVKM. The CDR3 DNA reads TGTGCCAGCAGCCAATCCCGGGGGTTTGGGAGCACTGAAGCTTTCTTT. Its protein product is CASSQSRGFGSTEAFF. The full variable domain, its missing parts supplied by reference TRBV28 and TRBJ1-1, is DVKVTQSSRYLVKRTGEKVFLECVQDMDHENMFWYRQDPGLGLRLIYFSYDVKMKEKGDIPEGYSVSREKKERFSLILESASTNQTSMYLCASSQSRGFGSTEAFFGQGTRLTVV.

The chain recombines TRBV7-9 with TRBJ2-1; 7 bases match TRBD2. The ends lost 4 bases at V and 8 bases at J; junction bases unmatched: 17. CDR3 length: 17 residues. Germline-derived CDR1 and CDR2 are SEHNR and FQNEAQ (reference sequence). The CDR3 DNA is TGTGCCAGCAGCTCCTTCGCGGGACTACCGATGGGGGATGAGCAGTTCTTC. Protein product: CASSSFAGLPMGDEQFF.

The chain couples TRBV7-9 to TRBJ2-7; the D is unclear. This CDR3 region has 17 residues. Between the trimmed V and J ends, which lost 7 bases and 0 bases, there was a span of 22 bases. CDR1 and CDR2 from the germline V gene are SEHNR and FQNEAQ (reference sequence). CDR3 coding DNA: TGTGCCAGCACCCCCCTGGGTGGCGGATTAAGCTCCTACGAGCAGTACTTC. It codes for CASTPLGGGLSSYEQYF.

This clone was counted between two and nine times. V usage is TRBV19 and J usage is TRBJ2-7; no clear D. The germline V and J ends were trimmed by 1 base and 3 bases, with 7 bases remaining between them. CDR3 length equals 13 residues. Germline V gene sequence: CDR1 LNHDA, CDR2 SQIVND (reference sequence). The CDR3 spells CASSIGPSYEQYF. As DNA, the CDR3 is TGTGCCAGTAGTATAGGTCCGAGCTACGAGCAGTACTTC.

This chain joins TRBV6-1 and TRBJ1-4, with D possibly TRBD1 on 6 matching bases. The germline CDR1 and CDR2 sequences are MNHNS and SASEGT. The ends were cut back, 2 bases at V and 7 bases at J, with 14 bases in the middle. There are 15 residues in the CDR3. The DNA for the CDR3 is TGTGCCAGCAGTGAATGGGCAGGGGCACGTGAAAAACTGTTTTTT. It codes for CASSEWAGAREKLFF.

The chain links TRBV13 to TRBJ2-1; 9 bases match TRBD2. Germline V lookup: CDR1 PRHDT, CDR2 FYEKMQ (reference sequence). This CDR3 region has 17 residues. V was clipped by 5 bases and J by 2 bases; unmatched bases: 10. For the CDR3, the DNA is TGTGCCAGCAGCCCCCCCGGGGGACTAGCAGCCTACAATGAGCAGTTCTTC. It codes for CASSPPGGLAAYNEQFF. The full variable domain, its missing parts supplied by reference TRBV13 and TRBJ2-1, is AAGVIQSPRHLIKEKRETATLKCYPIPRHDTVYWYQQGPGQDPQFLISFYEKMQSDKGSIPDRFSAQQFSDYHSELNMSSLELGDSALYFCASSPPGGLAAYNEQFFGPGTRLTVL.

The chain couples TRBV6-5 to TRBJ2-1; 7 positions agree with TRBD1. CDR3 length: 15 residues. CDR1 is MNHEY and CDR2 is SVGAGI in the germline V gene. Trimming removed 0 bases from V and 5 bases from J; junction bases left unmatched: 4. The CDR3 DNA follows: TGTGCCAGCAGTTACTCCGGGACAGCAAACAATGAGCAGTTCTTC. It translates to CASSYSGTANNEQFF.

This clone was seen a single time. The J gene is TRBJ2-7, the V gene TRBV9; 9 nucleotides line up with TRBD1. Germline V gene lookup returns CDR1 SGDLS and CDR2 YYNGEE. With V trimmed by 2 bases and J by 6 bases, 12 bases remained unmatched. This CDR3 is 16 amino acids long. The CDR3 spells CASSVTPGQGFGEQYF. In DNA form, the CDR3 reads TGTGCCAGCAGCGTGACCCCGGGACAGGGTTTCGGCGAGCAGTACTTC.

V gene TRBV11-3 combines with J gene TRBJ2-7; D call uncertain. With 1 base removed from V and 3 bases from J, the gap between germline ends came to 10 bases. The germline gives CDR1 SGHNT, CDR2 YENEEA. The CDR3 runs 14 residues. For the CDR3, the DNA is TGTGCCAGCAGCTTAGGTCCAGGCTACTACGAGCAGTACTTC. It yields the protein CASSLGPGYYEQYF. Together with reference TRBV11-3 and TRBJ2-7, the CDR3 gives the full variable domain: EAGVVQSPRYKIIEKKQPVAFWCNPISGHNTLYWYLQNLGQGPELLIRYENEEAVDDSQLPKDRFSAERLKGVDSTLKIQPAELGDSAVYLCASSLGPGYYEQYFGPGTRLTVT.